This record concerns one T cell receptor beta chain sequence. The germline V and J ends were trimmed by 3 bases and 6 bases, with 9 bases remaining between them. CDR3 size: 13 residues. Per the germline V gene, CDR1 is MNHEY and CDR2 is SVGAGI. The sample is drawn from a study of memory CD4+ T cells and cytomegalovirus serostatus. Here immunoSEQ multiplex PCR was the method, and the copy in TCRdb shows in-frame clones only, minus some. The sample contains 52,000 or so clones, approximately 80% of which appear only once. Single viable CD3+CD4+CD8-CD45RO+ cells were sorted as the memory CD4+ T cells. The rearrangement links TRBV6-5 to TRBJ1-5, with a tentative D call TRBD1 (5 bases). Material: memory CD4+ T cells from blood. The sequence was obtained from an adult in good health and CMV-seronegative. This CDR3 reads CASSYTQGQPQHF. The DNA of the CDR3 is TGTGCCAGCAGTTATACCCAGGGTCAGCCCCAGCATTTT.